This is a list of T cell receptor beta chains from one sample in a study of T cells in Graves' hyperthyroidism and ophthalmopathy. Via MiXCR, TCRdb re-called the multiplex PCR reads, giving one row per CDR3 protein. The data contain roughly 740,000 distinct CDR3 sequences, roughly 15% of them singletons. The sample was blood. These receptors came from a man aged 18-30 years with Graves' hyperthyroidism. CDR3s include the opening cysteine and the closing phenylalanine or tryptophan. The D gene is left open where the match is weak. Some rows mark clone size as missing; the rest say once, few, many or name a class of expanded clone.

d_gene	j_gene	abundance	v_gene	CDR3nt	CDR3aa
-	TRBJ1-2	-	TRBV3-1	TGTGCCAGCAGCCAACAGCTTACTAACTATGGCTACACCTTC	CASSQQLTNYGYTF
-	TRBJ2-7	few	TRBV5-8	TGTGCCAGCAGCCTATACTATGTTGGGATCCGGGACGAGCAGTATTTC	CASSLYYVGIRDEQYF
TRBD1	TRBJ2-2	-	TRBV27	TGTGCCAGCAGTTTATTCGGGTCACAGGGGGCAACCGGGGAGCTGTTTTTT	CASSLFGSQGATGELFF
-	TRBJ1-4	few	TRBV4-1	TGCGCCAGCAGCCAACCATACACGACCGCAACTAATGAAAAACTGTTTTTT	CASSQPYTTATNEKLFF
-	TRBJ2-7	many	TRBV30	TGTGCCTGGAGTCCGGGGTCAGTGTACGAGCAGTACTTC	CAWSPGSVYEQYF
TRBD2	TRBJ2-1	-	TRBV5-1	TGCGCCAGCAGGCCCACTAGCGGGAAGGACAATGAGCAGTTCTTC	CASRPTSGKDNEQFF
TRBD2	TRBJ2-2	once	TRBV24-1	TGTGCCACCAGTGACCGGACTAGCGGCTACACCGGGGAGCTGTTTTTT	CATSDRTSGYTGELFF
TRBD2	TRBJ2-2	few	TRBV12-3/TRBV12-4	TGTGCCAGCAGTAACACTAGCGGGAGTATTCCCGGGGAGCTGTTTTTT	CASSNTSGSIPGELFF
-	TRBJ1-1	many	TRBV20-1	TGCAGTGCTAGAGATCCCGGAAAAAAGGGCACTGAAGCTTTCTTT	CSARDPGKKGTEAFF
TRBD2	TRBJ2-2	few	TRBV18	TGTGCCAGCTCACCACCGAAAGCGGGAGGTCCCACCGGGGAGCTGTTTTTT	CASSPPKAGGPTGELFF
-	TRBJ2-1	-	TRBV20-1	TGCAGTGCTGGAGAGACCTACAATGAGCAGTTCTTC	CSAGETYNEQFF
-	TRBJ1-1	few	TRBV5-1	TGCGCCAGCAGCTTGGCGTTGGGGGGCGCGGAGGCTTTCTTT	CASSLALGGAEAFF
-	TRBJ1-5	few	TRBV19	TGTGCCAGTAGTAACGGAGGGGCAGGGTCAAATCAGCCCCAGCATTTT	CASSNGGAGSNQPQHF
TRBD1	TRBJ2-7	-	TRBV5-1	TGCGCCAGCAGCTCCTGGACAGGTACCTACGAGCAGTACTTC	CASSSWTGTYEQYF
TRBD2	TRBJ2-1	few	TRBV19	TGTGCCAGTAGCCTAGATAGCGGGAGATTAGTGGAGTTCTTC	CASSLDSGRLVEFF
-	TRBJ2-2	-	TRBV24-1	TGTGCCACCAGTGATTTCAAGGGGCGCACCGGGGAGCTGTTTTTT	CATSDFKGRTGELFF
-	TRBJ2-7	few	TRBV12-3/TRBV12-4	TGTGCCAGCAGTTATCTAGGTTTAATCGACGAGCAGTACTTC	CASSYLGLIDEQYF
-	TRBJ2-5	many	TRBV7-9	TGTGCCAGCAGCTACGGGGCAGCCAGAGAGACCCAGTACTTC	CASSYGAARETQYF
-	TRBJ1-2	many	TRBV2	TGTGCCAGCAGGCAAGGGAAGAGGAATGGCTACACCTTC	CASRQGKRNGYTF
TRBD2	TRBJ2-7	-	TRBV18	TGTGCCAGCTCACCGGGGACTAGCGCCTCCTACGAGCAGTACTTC	CASSPGTSASYEQYF
TRBD2	TRBJ2-3	-	TRBV12-3/TRBV12-4	TGTGCCAGCAGTCGCCGGACTAGCGGGAGCCGAGATACGCAGTATTTT	CASSRRTSGSRDTQYF
-	TRBJ2-2	once	TRBV28	TGTGCCAGCAGTTCTTCCGCGGAACTGAACACCGGGGAGCTGTTTTTT	CASSSSAELNTGELFF
TRBD2	TRBJ2-1	few	TRBV12-3/TRBV12-4	TGTGCCAGTAGCGGGAGGGTCTATGAGCAGTTCTTC	CASSGRVYEQFF
TRBD2	TRBJ2-3	-	TRBV28	TGTGCCAGCGGGGGGACTAGCGGGAGTCAAAGGGATACGCAGTATTTT	CASGGTSGSQRDTQYF
TRBD2	TRBJ2-1	many	TRBV30	TGTGCCTGGTTCAGCGGGAGCGATGAGCAGTTCTTC	CAWFSGSDEQFF
-	TRBJ2-2	many	TRBV28	TGTGCCAGCAGTCGTAGACTAGACCGGATCGGGGAGCTGTTTTTT	CASSRRLDRIGELFF
-	TRBJ1-5	many	TRBV28	TGTGCCAGCAATGCAGTCTATAGCAATCAGCCCCAGCATTTT	CASNAVYSNQPQHF
-	TRBJ2-5	-	TRBV13	TGTGCCAGCGGAAACAGGGGACCGCGGGGGGAGACCCAGTACTTC	CASGNRGPRGETQYF
-	TRBJ2-3	many	TRBV11-3	TGTGCTTGTAAGCCCAGCGCTAGCACAGATACGCAGTATTTT	CACKPSASTDTQYF
-	TRBJ1-1	many	TRBV4-1	TGCGCCAGCAGCCAAATAACAGTCGAGAACACTGAAGCTTTCTTT	CASSQITVENTEAFF
-	TRBJ2-1	many	TRBV30	TGTGCCTGGGTAGCGTTTTACAATGAGCAGTTCTTC	CAWVAFYNEQFF
-	TRBJ2-1	-	TRBV12-3/TRBV12-4	TGTGCCAGCAGTTTCCTAGGAGATCTCAATGAGCAGTTCTTC	CASSFLGDLNEQFF
-	TRBJ1-4	many	TRBV7-8	TGTGCCAGCAGCTTAGTTGTAGGTGATAATGAAAAACTGTTTTTT	CASSLVVGDNEKLFF
-	TRBJ2-7	once	TRBV10-3	TGTGCCATCAGTGAGTCAGGAGGAAAGATCACCGACGAGCAGTACTTC	CAISESGGKITDEQYF
-	TRBJ1-1	-	TRBV24-1	TGTGCCACCAGTGCTTCCCGGGACGGGAGCACTGAAGCTTTCTTT	CATSASRDGSTEAFF
-	TRBJ2-7	few	TRBV20-1	TGCAGTGCTATCGCGGTACAGGGCCTCAACGAGCAGTACTTC	CSAIAVQGLNEQYF
-	TRBJ2-1	-	TRBV5-4	TGTGCCAGCAGTATCGGGGATAGCTCCTACAATGAGCAGTTCTTC	CASSIGDSSYNEQFF
TRBD2	TRBJ2-1	few	TRBV9	TGTGCCAGCAGCGTCTCCGGGACTAATTCACATGAGCAGTTCTTC	CASSVSGTNSHEQFF
-	TRBJ2-3	many	TRBV11-3	TGTGCCAGCAGCTTAGGAGAAGGGATGCCTCAAAGCACAGATACGCAGTATTTT	CASSLGEGMPQSTDTQYF
TRBD2	TRBJ2-3	many	TRBV12-3/TRBV12-4	TGTGCCAGCAGTCCGACTAGCGGGGCAAGCACAGATACGCAGTATTTT	CASSPTSGASTDTQYF